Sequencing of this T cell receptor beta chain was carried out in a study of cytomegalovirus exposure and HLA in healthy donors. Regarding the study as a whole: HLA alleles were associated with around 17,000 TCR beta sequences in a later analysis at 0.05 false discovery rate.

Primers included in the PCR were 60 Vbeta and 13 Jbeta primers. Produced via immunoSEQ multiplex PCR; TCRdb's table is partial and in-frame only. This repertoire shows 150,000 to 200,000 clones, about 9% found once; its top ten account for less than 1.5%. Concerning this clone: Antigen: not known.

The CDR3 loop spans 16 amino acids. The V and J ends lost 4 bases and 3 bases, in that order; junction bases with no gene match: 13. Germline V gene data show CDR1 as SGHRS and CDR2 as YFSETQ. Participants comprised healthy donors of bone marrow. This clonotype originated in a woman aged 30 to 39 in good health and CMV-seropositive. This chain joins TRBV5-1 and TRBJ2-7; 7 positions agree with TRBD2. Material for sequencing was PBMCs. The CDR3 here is CASSPRGDGSVYEQYF. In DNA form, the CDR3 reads TGCGCCAGCAGCCCCCGGGGGGACGGGAGTGTCTACGAGCAGTACTTC.